This TCR beta chain appears in the sequencing data of a study of cytomegalovirus exposure and HLA in healthy donors (TCRdb year 2017). About the full investigation: An earlier analysis of under 600 of the donors reported about 290 Gb of sequence data and more than 90 million unique TCR beta sequences from some 180 million T cells. About 330 gigabases of sequencing data and tens of millions of unique TCR sequences made up an early release that covered nearly 650 HLA-typed donors. Of the roughly 400 genotyped donors, approximately 82% fell in the genetic ancestry cluster associated with self-reported Caucasian donors. The study aimed to test whether signatures of past pathogen exposure could be identified by cataloging public T cell receptors. Using immunosequencing, the study profiled T cell repertoires from about 650 subjects and related those repertoires to cytomegalovirus serostatus. A separate validation cohort of about 110 different subjects was used in addition to the roughly 640-subject first cohort. To predict cytomegalovirus infection status, the study brought together high-throughput TCR immunosequencing, statistical association of individual TCRs with disease status, and machine learning. In a later analysis, previously published TCR beta repertoires from 500 to 750 donors were re-analyzed and high-resolution HLA genotyping was added so that TCR occurrence patterns could be studied. Rather than using new phenotypic data, the later analysis identified candidate immune exposures from TCR beta sequences and from how often those sequences occurred across donors. In an earlier analysis of several hundred of the donors, high-throughput TCR beta sequencing was used to judge whether each TCR beta V gene segment behaved as functional or pseudogenic. Donor age, sex, ethnicity and CMV serostatus were compiled together with the repertoire data. Genome-wide SNP genotypes for about 65% of the 666 donors were used in a later genetic analysis, which treated that subset as a discovery cohort. Every discovery cohort repertoire had been produced on one sequencing platform. Class I and class II HLA loci were covered by the typing at four-digit resolution. The number of donors typed differed by locus, with about 629-630 for A, B, C, DRB1 and DQB1, roughly 520 for DQA1, 606 for DPA1, and about 450 for DPB1. Because of strong linkage in the cohort, roughly 5 DR-DQ haplotypes were treated as single units for association and clustering. On average, around 240,000 unique TCR beta nucleotide sequences were sequenced per donor among 300 to 500 genotyped donors of the cohort, with approximately 18% of those sequences being non-productive.

As concerns this clone: Its binding antigen is unknown. No much larger clonotype is one base removed from it; base qualities were not supplied.

The study at large found these results: A few of the identified cytomegalovirus-associated TCR beta chains were confirmed in vitro to be specific for cytomegalovirus antigens. The study listed 150 to 200 TCR beta chains as associated with cytomegalovirus. Most CMV-associated TCR beta chains appeared to be HLA-restricted in a later analysis, and the HLA associations seemed to be driven largely by CMV exposure. Correlated functional status among segregating V segments might reflect linkage disequilibrium, but an unknown experimental factor could not be ruled out. Presence/absence analyses assumed roughly uniform sequencing depth across donors, an assumption that may not hold. The cohort was sequenced for TCR beta chains only, and without alpha or paired-chain data the features that could be detected were limited. Compared with the roughly 700-donor mean, donors in an Asian-associated ancestry cluster had fewer N-insertions in productive TCRs, according to a later genetic analysis. In a later analysis, several top co-occurrence clusters were reported to appear linked to parvovirus B19, influenza, CMV and Epstein-Barr virus. Because HLA typing was missing for some donors at each locus, association tests included only the typed subset. The classifier was reported to diagnose cytomegalovirus status with high specificity and sensitivity in both the original and validation cohorts. In a later analysis, the rate of TCR association differed among HLA loci, with DRB1 alleles having the most associated TCRs and HLA-C alleles having the fewest. The sequencing pipeline was judged likely to have produced a cluster of highly shared sequence variants as a technical artifact. Most TCR sequences were observed very rarely across donors, whereas some public TCRs were present in many individuals. The earlier analysis of 587 of the donors excluded around 17 rarely observed V segments, including chromosome 9 orphons, because counts were too low. The only immune exposure information available for the cohort was CMV serostatus. When HLA alleles, especially DR and DQ, strongly co-occurred, attributing TCR associations to individual alleles was difficult. A later analysis found that HLA-associated TCR beta chains were more clonally expanded and had lower generation probabilities than equally common non-associated chains. A further reported finding was that TCR beta sequences accurately predicted the HLA-A and HLA-B alleles for most subjects in the first cohort. An association between a missense DCLRE1C variant and V-gene and J-gene trimming of TCR beta chains was found in a later genetic analysis and replicated in an independent cohort. At a false discovery rate of 0.05, a later analysis linked under 20,000 TCR beta sequences to specific HLA alleles. In an earlier analysis of 587 of the donors, most TCR beta V segments appeared in productive rearrangements about 90% or about 30% of the time, broadly matching IMGT annotations. The 87-base-pair reads could not distinguish some IMGT-functional V segments, including TRBV6-2 and TRBV6-3, so those segments were excluded. The authors suggested that the approach could potentially be extended to other disease states and immunological phenotypes.

The CDR3 has 15 amino acids, counting the end cysteine and phenylalanine. CDR3 DNA only is kept here, 45 bases in frame from base 1. V is pared back by 1 base and J by 3 bases, with 10 bases lying between the germline termini. CDR1 and CDR2 were assigned from the germline V gene as SGHDN and FVKESK. The library was obtained by the immunoSEQ multiplex PCR assay. The multiplex PCR relied on a mix of 60 forward primers for TCR Vbeta segments and 13 reverse primers for TCR Jbeta segments. The CDR3 region of rearranged TCR beta genes was amplified from genomic DNA by a multiplex PCR assay. The Illumina HiSeq System was used to sequence the amplified TCR beta libraries as 87-base-pair reads. Under the source paper's analysis protocol: In a later analysis, some 80 million unique TCR beta chains were counted across the roughly 610 repertoires, and roughly 9.9 million of these chains were shared by at least two donors. Raw reads were error-corrected and collapsed into unique sequences by a nearest-neighbor algorithm in which closely related sequences were merged to remove PCR and sequencing errors. CDR3 sequences were aligned to IMGT reference sequences to assign V, D and J gene segments. For a sequence to be retained, a match of at least six nucleotides was required to both a V gene segment and a J gene segment. Rearrangements were classified as productive when the CDR3 lacked stop codons and remained in frame with V and J, and all other rearrangements were classified as non-productive. Following IMGT convention, CDR3 was defined as the stretch from the second conserved V-encoded cysteine up to the conserved J-encoded phenylalanine. The earlier analysis of 500 to 600 of the donors excluded sequences that lacked an unambiguous match to a single V gene segment. In an earlier analysis of several hundred of the donors, V segments were called functional above 56.7% productive rearrangements and were called segregating when the between-donor standard deviation exceeded 5%. A statistical classification framework was built for diagnosing cytomegalovirus status from the catalog of TCR beta chain sequences. V and J gene assignment, in a later analysis, came from comparing TCR nucleotide sequences with IMGT/GENE-DB human TR gene sequences. The TCRdist pipeline was used in a later analysis to assign CDR3 sequences and most-parsimonious VDJ recombination scenarios. A later analysis defined each TCR beta chain by its CDR3 amino acid sequence plus V-gene family, and excluded reads lacking a unique V-gene family. In a later analysis, nearly 600 highly shared, low-generation-probability nucleotide sequences were removed to address suspected cross-contamination and a sequencing artifact. A later analysis calculated a clonal expansion index for each public chain from normalized within-repertoire ranks of inferred template counts. In a later analysis, generation probabilities were computed using a VDJ recombination model fitted to out-of-frame rearrangements, and the results were checked against IGoR. Hypergeometric tests were used in a later analysis to score TCR-TCR, TCR-HLA and TCR-CMV co-occurrence, with a repertoire-size bias correction applied to the TCR pairs. To estimate false discovery rates, a later analysis permuted the HLA or CMV assignments 20 times. In a later analysis, co-occurring TCRs were grouped using DBSCAN, and TCRdist sequence similarity was added for clustering within HLA-allele-positive subsets. Repertoires with fewer than 30,000 or more than 120,000 public chains, plus five repertoires with anomalous nucleotide sharing, were excluded from co-occurrence clustering. Entries here come from immuneACCESS through TCRdb and include only in-frame sequences with V and J called. Some clones fail to appear in such tables; in the studies checked, an unresolved V gene covers under half of the shortfall, and the cause of the remainder is unknown. V, J and clone size derive from that table, while D and trimming were established from the DNA sequence. The sample records 90,000 to 150,000 clones, roughly 14% of which are singletons. The ten most abundant clones make up 1.9% of the sample.

The cohort was made up of several hundred healthy bone marrow donors. At the time of sampling, every cohort member was nominally healthy, though immune exposures that went unrecorded were likely present. The donor was CMV seronegative and was included in the group of 352 seronegative cohort members. A peripheral blood sample was collected from each donor, and TCR beta sequencing was performed on peripheral blood mononuclear cells. Genomic DNA was extracted from the blood cell samples with the Qiagen DNeasy Blood Extraction Kit. Sequenced input: PBMCs. The clonotype originates from a woman between 18 and 29 years old in good health and CMV-seronegative. Recombination connected TRBV14 to TRBJ2-1; the D gene assignment is ambiguous. The CDR3 reads as follows: CASSQGAQNYNEQFF. In nucleotide form, the sequence is TGTGCCAGCAGCCAAGGGGCCCAGAACTACAATGAGCAGTTCTTC.